This TCR beta chain was profiled in a study of T cell clonality in common variable immunodeficiency. Whole-study results and caveats: In common variable immunodeficiency, TCR beta chains reportedly carried fewer deletions and N-nucleotide insertions.

Looked up from germline, CDR1 is SGHTA and CDR2 is FQGTGA. Trimming took 4 bases from V and 9 from J; bases not matched to a gene: 3. CDR3 size: 14 residues. Repertoires were generated with immunoSEQ multiplex PCR, while TCRdb's copy carries only in-frame clones and drops some. The sample includes about 60,000 clones, none of them occurring once. Patients and controls were mostly of Caucasian heritage. Blood samples were heparinized, about 4.5 to 9 ml per donor. At least ten counts were recorded for this clone. Its antigen is currently unknown. The read comes to an end 3 residues before the CDR3 does, leaving the germline J gene to fill in the end.

The TCR comes from a person aged 18 to 70 in good health. The genes are TRBV7-3 and TRBJ2-1; 13 bases are shared with TRBD2. The sample consisted of peripheral blood mononuclear cells. The CDR3 DNA, read in part, is TGTGCCAGCAGCTGGACTAGCGGGAGCGGTGAG. It yields the protein CASSWTSGSGE. The whole CDR3 protein is CASSWTSGSGEQFF.